The 9 T cell receptor beta chains reported below all come from one sample, sequenced in a study of PD-L1 blockade in urothelial cancer. Time point reported: peripheral blood 6 weeks after treatment start. TCRdb's table, derived via immunoSEQ multiplex PCR, lists solely in-frame clones and lacks some. The sample yields about 43,000 clones, 83% seen once. Sample: PBMCs, taken around atezolizumab (anti-PD-L1) treatment. Receptor source: a man in his sixties with urothelial cancer.

This chain joins TRBV5-6 and TRBJ2-3, with a tentative D call TRBD2 (6 bases). Germline V gives CDR1 SGHDT, CDR2 YYEEEE. Trimming took off 4 bases at V and 4 bases at J, with 16 bases between the two ends. The CDR3 is 15 residues long. The CDR3 nucleotides read TGTGCCAGCAGCGTCGGGACCCCGGGGGCAGATACGCAGTATTTT. This sequence encodes CASSVGTPGADTQYF.

DNA of the CDR3: TGTGCCAGCAGTGAAGATAAGCGGGGGGCCACAGATACGCAGTATTTT. Protein: CASSEDKRGATDTQYF. The chain has TRBV6-1 and TRBJ2-3; 9 nucleotides agree with TRBD2. CDR1 and CDR2 (germline): MNHNS, SASEGT. The CDR3 totals 16 residues. The J segment lost 2 bases and the V segment lost 1 base, leaving 4 bases of the junction unmatched.

This rearrangement joins TRBV2 to TRBJ1-4, with 7 bases lining up with TRBD1. V gave up 6 bases and J gave up 8 bases; unmatched junction bases: 9. The CDR3 covers 14 residues. The germline gives CDR1 SNHLY, CDR2 FYNNEI. CDR3 loop: CASRVGQGDEKLFF. The CDR3 nucleotides are TGTGCCAGCAGAGTTGGGCAGGGGGACGAAAAACTGTTTTTT.

The table lists this clone with a few counts. The CDR3 region has the DNA TGTGCCAGCAGCCAGAACACTGAAGCTTTCTTT. Its translation: CASSQNTEAFF. The genes are TRBV9 and TRBJ1-1; no clear D. Trimming stripped 4 bases from V and 1 base from J, with 2 bases between. Germline V gene sequence: CDR1 SGDLS, CDR2 YYNGEE. This CDR3 comprises 11 residues.

The chain couples TRBV28 to TRBJ1-5; maybe TRBD1 (6 bases). Germline V CDR1 and CDR2: MDHEN, SYDVKM. The CDR3 runs to 17 residues. The germline V and J ends were trimmed by 5 bases and 3 bases, with 20 bases remaining between them. CDR3 loop: CASSLRSYGQLNQPQHF. CDR3 DNA sequence: TGTGCCAGCAGTCTACGAAGTTATGGACAGCTCAATCAGCCCCAGCATTTT.

This chain links TRBV11-2 with TRBJ1-1; D gene unclear. V was pared by 3 bases and J by 0 bases, with 8 bases between. CDR1 is SGHAT and CDR2 is FQNNGV in the germline V gene. The CDR3 is 14 residues long. CDR3 DNA sequence: TGTGCCAGCAGCTTCCGGGAGGTGAACACTGAAGCTTTCTTT. Translated, it gives CASSFREVNTEAFF.

This chain uses TRBV5-4 with TRBJ2-2, with D hard to call. The CDR3 contains 14 residues. Trimming left V 4 bases short and J 6 bases short, with 13 bases between. Germline values: CDR1 SGHNT, CDR2 YYREEE (reference sequence). This CDR3 reads CASSRQRESGELFF. CDR3 sequence (DNA): TGTGCCAGCAGCCGTCAACGCGAGTCCGGGGAGCTGTTTTTT.

J is TRBJ2-1 and V is TRBV18, with TRBD2 identical over 9 bases. This CDR3 is 14 amino acids long. V lost 8 bases, J lost 6 bases, and 8 bases stayed unmatched. Germline values: CDR1 KGHSH, CDR2 LQKENI. The CDR3 is CASLASGALNEQFF. The CDR3 nucleotides read TGTGCCAGCCTAGCTAGCGGGGCCCTCAATGAGCAGTTCTTC.

J is TRBJ2-3 and V is TRBV11-3, with TRBD2 matching 10 bases. After removal of 2 bases from V and 4 bases from J, the junction contained 3 bases not matched to a gene. CDR3 size: 15 residues. CDR1 and CDR2 from the germline V gene are SGHNT and YENEEA. As DNA, the CDR3 is TGTGCCAGCAGCTTAAGCGGGGGGGCCCCAGATACGCAGTATTTT. Amino acids: CASSLSGGAPDTQYF.